This T cell receptor beta chain originates from a study of somatic mutations in cytotoxic T cells in rheumatoid arthritis. Study at large: The authors flow-sorted some V beta antibody-stained T-cell populations at nearly 100% purity, including V beta1+ cells that they sequenced for TCRB.

Buffy coats from blood donors, median age around 60 years (range roughly 20-80), 55% to 70% female, served as healthy controls. Trimming pared 5 bases from V and 7 bases from J, leaving 17 bases between. Germline loops: CDR1 SGHTA, CDR2 FQGTGA. The CDR3 is 15 residues long. Data came from immunoSEQ multiplex PCR; TCRdb stores just in-frame clones and leaves some out. The sample has about 6,600 clones; around 70% are singletons. The gene calls are TRBV7-3 and TRBJ2-2, with D tentatively TRBD2 (5 bases). This sequence originates from a middle-aged man in good health. The source material was CD8+ T cells sorted from blood. CDR3: CASSAGPELGGELFF. In DNA form, the CDR3 reads TGTGCCAGCAGCGCGGGTCCCGAGCTGGGCGGGGAGCTGTTTTTT.